This record looks at one T cell receptor beta chain sequence and its context. This entry is derived from a study of blood T cell repertoires in COVID-19. Profiled with immunoSEQ multiplex PCR; TCRdb holds only in-frame clones, not every one. The repertoire consists of roughly 120,000 clones, with approximately 74% occurring once and the leading ten covering around 6.2%. CDR3 size: 14 residues. Germline V gene data show CDR1 as MNHEY and CDR2 as SMNVEV (reference sequence). The V gene end was trimmed by 8 bases and the J gene end by 4 bases; junction bases not matched to a gene: 8. Sequenced sample: peripheral blood. This TCR derives from a man older than 75 with COVID-19, enrolled during active disease. V is TRBV27 and J is TRBJ2-1, with 7 bases lining up with TRBD1. In nucleotides, the CDR3 is TGTGCCAGCTGGCCGGACAGGCCTTACAATGAGCAGTTCTTC. Protein product: CASWPDRPYNEQFF.